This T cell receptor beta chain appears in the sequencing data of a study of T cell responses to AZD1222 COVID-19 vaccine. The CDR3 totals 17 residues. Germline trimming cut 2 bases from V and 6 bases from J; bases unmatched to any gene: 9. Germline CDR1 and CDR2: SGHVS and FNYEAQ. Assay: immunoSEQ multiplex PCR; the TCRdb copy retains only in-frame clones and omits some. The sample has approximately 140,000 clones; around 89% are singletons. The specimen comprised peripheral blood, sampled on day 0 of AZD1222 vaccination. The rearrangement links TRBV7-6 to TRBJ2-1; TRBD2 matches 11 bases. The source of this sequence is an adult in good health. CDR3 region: CASSLPHSGRAPNEQFF. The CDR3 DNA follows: TGTGCCAGCAGCTTACCCCATAGCGGGAGGGCCCCCAATGAGCAGTTCTTC. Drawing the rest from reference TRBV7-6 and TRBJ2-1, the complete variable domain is GAGVSQSPRYKVTKRGQDVALRCDPISGHVSLYWYRQALGQGPEFLTYFNYEAQQDKSGLPNDRFSAERPEGSISTLTIQRTEQRDSAMYRCASSLPHSGRAPNEQFFGPGTRLTVL.